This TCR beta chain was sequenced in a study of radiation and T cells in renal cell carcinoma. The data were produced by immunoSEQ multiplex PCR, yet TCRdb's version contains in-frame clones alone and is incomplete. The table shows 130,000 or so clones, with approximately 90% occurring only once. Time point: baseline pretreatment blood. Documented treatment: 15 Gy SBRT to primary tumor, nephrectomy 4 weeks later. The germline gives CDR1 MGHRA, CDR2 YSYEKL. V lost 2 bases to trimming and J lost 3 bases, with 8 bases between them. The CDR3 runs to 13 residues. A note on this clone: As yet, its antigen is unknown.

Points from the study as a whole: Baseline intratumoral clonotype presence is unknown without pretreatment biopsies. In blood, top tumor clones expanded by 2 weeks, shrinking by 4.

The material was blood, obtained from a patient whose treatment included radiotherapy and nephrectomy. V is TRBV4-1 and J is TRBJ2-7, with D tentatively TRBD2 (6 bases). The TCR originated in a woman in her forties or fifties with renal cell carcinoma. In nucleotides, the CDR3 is TGCGCCAGCAGCCAACGACTAGACTACGAGCAGTACTTC. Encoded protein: CASSQRLDYEQYF.